These 30 T cell receptor beta chains were sequenced from one sample in a study of human T cells and chemical hapten exposure. Regarding time point: patch test 2, 6 weeks after DPC sensitization. Treatment given: therapeutic diphenylcyclopropenone sensitization with weekly scalp DPC. Via MiXCR, TCRdb re-called the RACE reads, giving one row per CDR3 protein. The profile covers more than 90,000 distinct CDR3 sequences, with 9.5% to 12% appearing a single time and 2.5% to 4% taken by the ten largest. Sequencing was performed on whole blood, taken in connection with sensitization to the hapten diphenylcyclopropenone (DPC). All receptors come from a middle-aged woman with alopecia areata. Some clones in this sample may be carry-over from other donors' samples.

This clonotype showed up many times. The chain couples TRBV6-1 to TRBJ1-1, with 9 bases aligning to TRBD1. The CDR3 loop spans 13 amino acids. CDR1 MNHNS and CDR2 SASEGT come from the germline V gene. V lost 8 bases, J lost 3 bases, and 4 bases stayed unmatched. The CDR3 region has the DNA TGTGCCAGCCCGGGACAGGGTTACACTGAAGCTTTCTTT. As protein: CASPGQGYTEAFF.

This clonotype was counted at least ten times. The chain carries TRBV7-3 and TRBJ2-3; 9 bases align to TRBD1. The CDR3 spans 15 residues. The germline gives CDR1 SGHTA, CDR2 FQGTGA. J gave up 4 bases and V 5 bases, and 7 bases lay outside the gene matches. The CDR3 loop reads CASSPGQGNPDTQYF. The DNA of the CDR3 is TGTGCCAGCAGCCCAGGACAGGGGAACCCAGATACGCAGTATTTT.

The table lists this clonotype with many counts. This chain links TRBV4-1 with TRBJ1-1; TRBD1 matches 8 bases. The CDR3 has 15 amino acids. CDR1 and CDR2 from the germline V gene are MGHRA and YSYEKL. Losses at the gene ends were 0 bases for V and 3 bases for J; bases not matched to a gene: 3. CDR3 amino acids: CASSQDGQGDTEAFF. The CDR3, as DNA: TGCGCCAGCAGCCAAGATGGACAGGGCGACACTGAAGCTTTCTTT.

The chain recombines TRBV30 with TRBJ1-6; D possibly corresponds to TRBD1 (5 bases). Per germline, CDR1 GTSNPN and CDR2 SVGIG (reference sequence). V lost 5 bases to trimming and J lost 7 bases, with 15 bases between them. This CDR3 is built from 14 residues. Here the CDR3 reads CAWSGTRGNSPLHF. As DNA, the CDR3 is TGTGCCTGGTCTGGGACGCGGGGAAATTCACCCCTCCACTTT.

This clonotype was recorded a few times. The chain joins TRBV6-2 or TRBV6-3 to TRBJ1-5, with TRBD1 matching over 7 bases. V gave up 5 bases and J gave up 6 bases; unmatched junction bases: 4. The germline CDR1 and CDR2 sequences are MNHEY and SVGEGT. The CDR3 extends over 13 amino acids. The CDR3 DNA reads TGTGCCAGCAGTGTCACAGGGGTTCAGCCCCAGCATTTT. Translating gives CASSVTGVQPQHF.

This clonotype has only a few counts. V is TRBV7-6 and J is TRBJ1-1, with 8 bases fitting TRBD1. Trimming cost V 6 bases and J 4 bases; bases outside gene matches: 4. Germline V gives CDR1 SGHVS, CDR2 FNYEAQ. This CDR3 has 13 residues. CDR3 DNA sequence: TGTGCCAGCAGGGAAGGACAGGGCACTGAAGCTTTCTTT. Translated, it gives CASREGQGTEAFF.

The sample holds a few counts of this clonotype. The chain joins TRBV29-1 to TRBJ1-1; D is uncertain. Germline V gives CDR1 SQVTM, CDR2 ANQGSEA. Trimming cost V 1 base and J 0 bases, with 9 bases left between them. The CDR3 is 14 amino acids. CDR3: CSVEGPSMNTEAFF. CDR3 DNA: TGCAGCGTTGAAGGTCCTAGTATGAACACTGAAGCTTTCTTT.

There are a few counts of this clonotype. V usage is TRBV29-1 and J usage is TRBJ1-4, with TRBD1 matching over 8 bases. V shed 3 bases and J 7 bases; nucleotides not matched to a gene: 4. The CDR3 has 13 amino acids. Germline V gene sequence: CDR1 SQVTM, CDR2 ANQGSEA. The CDR3 here is CSVDAGGIEKLFF. The CDR3, as DNA: TGCAGCGTTGACGCAGGGGGCATTGAAAAACTGTTTTTT.

The V gene is TRBV12-3 or TRBV12-4, the J gene TRBJ2-2; possibly TRBD1 for D (6 bases). The CDR3 sequence is 15 residues long. The V gene lost 5 bases and the J gene lost 1 base, with 11 bases spanning the gap. In DNA form, the CDR3 reads TGTGCCAGCAGTCCCACGACAGGGAACACCGGGGAGCTGTTTTTT. It is translated as CASSPTTGNTGELFF.

The chain is built from TRBV2 and TRBJ1-1; D perhaps matches TRBD1 (6 bases). Germline V gene sequence: CDR1 SNHLY, CDR2 FYNNEI. Trimming left V 6 bases short and J 0 bases short, with 11 bases between. The CDR3 extends over 14 amino acids. This CDR3 reads CASSGGALNTEAFF. In DNA, the CDR3 is TGTGCCAGCAGCGGGGGGGCCCTGAACACTGAAGCTTTCTTT.

This clonotype was seen at least ten times. The rearrangement joins TRBV20-1 to TRBJ1-3; D uncertain. The CDR3 loop spans 17 amino acids. V shed 1 base and J shed 0 bases, with 16 bases lying between them. Germline CDR1 reads DFQATT; CDR2 reads SNEGSKA (reference sequence). The CDR3 coding sequence is TGCAGTGCTAGAGGGGCCGGGGATACGAGCTCTGGAAACACCATATATTTT. Encoded protein: CSARGAGDTSSGNTIYF.

This chain joins TRBV30 and TRBJ2-7, with D perhaps being TRBD1 or TRBD2 (5 bases each). The germline gives CDR1 GTSNPN, CDR2 SVGIG (reference sequence). Trimming removed 2 bases from V and 4 bases from J, with 12 bases in between. This CDR3 is 13 amino acids long. The DNA for the CDR3 is TGTGCCTGGAGTCCAGGGACGCTTTACGAGCAGTACTTC. Translating it yields CAWSPGTLYEQYF.

This clonotype was counted between two and nine times. CDR3: CASSPPKGLSGNTIYF. The CDR3 region has the DNA TGTGCCAGCAGCCCCCCGAAGGGCCTCTCTGGAAACACCATATATTTT. The rearrangement links TRBV7-9 to TRBJ1-3; no clear D. This CDR3 has 16 amino acids. CDR1 is SEHNR and CDR2 is FQNEAQ in the germline V gene (reference sequence). Deletions cut 5 bases from V and 0 bases from J, with 14 bases between.

The chain joins TRBV12-3 or TRBV12-4 to TRBJ2-1; D may be TRBD2 (6 bases). CDR3 size: 15 residues. The V end lost 6 bases, the J end lost 6 bases, and 18 bases lay between the germline ends. CDR3 region: CASRPAGPDPNEQFF. DNA for the CDR3: TGTGCCAGCAGGCCCGCGGGACCGGACCCCAATGAGCAGTTCTTC.

This clonotype has only a few counts. The genes are TRBV7-2 and TRBJ2-1; D not resolved. The CDR3 is made up of 15 amino acids. CDR1 and CDR2 (germline): SGHTA, FQGNSA. The V end lost 0 bases, the J end lost 7 bases, and 13 bases lay between the germline ends. The CDR3 spells CASSLARGRSNEQFF. Written as DNA, the CDR3 is TGTGCCAGCAGCTTAGCGCGCGGCAGGAGTAATGAGCAGTTCTTC.

The chain combines TRBV20-1 with TRBJ1-6, with D hard to call. The CDR3 spans 14 residues. Trimming left V 3 bases short and J 6 bases short, with 12 bases between. Germline CDR1 DFQATT, CDR2 SNEGSKA (reference sequence). The DNA of the CDR3 is TGCAGTGCTAGGCCTGGTGGCAGTAATTCACCCCTCCACTTT. Its protein is CSARPGGSNSPLHF.

This clonotype was found many times. V and J are TRBV7-2 and TRBJ2-3; D gene uncertain. The CDR3 extends over 11 amino acids. V lost 5 bases to trimming and J lost 6 bases, with 6 bases between them. Germline V gives CDR1 SGHTA, CDR2 FQGNSA. The CDR3 DNA reads TGTGCCAGCAGCCGAAGGGATACGCAGTATTTT. Translation gives CASSRRDTQYF.

V usage is TRBV11-1 and J usage is TRBJ2-5; D unresolved. The germline gives CDR1 SGHAT, CDR2 FQDESV (reference sequence). Trimming pared 3 bases from V and 5 bases from J, leaving 10 bases between. This CDR3 has 13 residues. For the CDR3, the DNA is TGTGCCAGCAGCTTCCTCTTCCTCGAGACCCAGTACTTC. It yields the protein CASSFLFLETQYF.

This clonotype was found a few times. The chain joins TRBV14 to TRBJ2-2; D unresolved. Trimming stripped 0 bases from V and 5 bases from J, with 13 bases between. Germline V CDR1 and CDR2: SGHDN, FVKESK. This CDR3 is 16 amino acids long. The CDR3 bases are TGTGCCAGCAGCCAAGATCGGACGTATAGGACCGGGGAGCTGTTTTTT. Translated, it gives CASSQDRTYRTGELFF.

This clonotype was counted ten times or more. The chain couples TRBV12-3 or TRBV12-4 to TRBJ1-2, with D possibly TRBD1 on 6 matching bases. Trimming stripped 5 bases from V and 4 bases from J, with 14 bases between. The CDR3 runs 14 residues. The CDR3: CASSQGGGGYGYTF. The CDR3 region has the DNA TGTGCCAGCAGTCAAGGGGGGGGCGGCTATGGCTACACCTTC.

This clonotype showed up many times. This chain connects TRBV9 to TRBJ2-2; D is possibly TRBD1 (7 bases). This CDR3 contains 16 residues. CDR1 is SGDLS, CDR2 YYNGEE, per germline. The V gene lost 1 base and the J gene lost 10 bases, with 20 bases spanning the gap. In DNA, the CDR3 is TGTGCCAGCAGCGTAAGACAGGGAGGAGGTGGTGCGGAGCTGTTTTTT. Translation: CASSVRQGGGGAELFF.

The rearrangement joins TRBV6-2 or TRBV6-3 to TRBJ2-2; 8 bases line up with TRBD1. Trimming took 6 bases from V and 0 from J; bases not matched to a gene: 0. This CDR3 spans 14 amino acids. Germline V CDR1 and CDR2: MNHEY, SVGEGT. For the CDR3, the DNA is TGTGCCAGCAGGGACAGGGCGAACACCGGGGAGCTGTTTTTT. Amino acid sequence: CASRDRANTGELFF.

This clonotype was seen ten or more times. This chain uses TRBV5-4 with TRBJ2-5, with TRBD2 identical over 8 bases. V lost 3 bases to trimming and J lost 5 bases; unmatched junction nucleotides: 9. The CDR3 totals 15 residues. The germline V gene has CDR1 SGHNT and CDR2 YYREEE (reference sequence). The CDR3 nucleotides read TGTGCCAGCAGCTCTGGGCGGGAGGTCGGGGAGACCCAGTACTTC. It specifies CASSSGREVGETQYF.

The chain uses TRBV2 and TRBJ2-7, with D perhaps matching TRBD1 (5 bases). CDR3 length: 12 amino acids. The germline V and J ends were trimmed by 6 bases and 3 bases, with 9 bases remaining between them. The germline V gene encodes CDR1 SNHLY and CDR2 FYNNEI. The CDR3 bases are TGTGCCAGCAGAGAACAGGACTACGAGCAGTACTTC. This sequence encodes CASREQDYEQYF. The full variable domain, its missing parts supplied by reference TRBV2 and TRBJ2-7, is EPEVTQTPSHQVTQMGQEVILRCVPISNHLYFYWYRQILGQKVEFLVSFYNNEISEKSEIFDDQFSVERPDGSNFTLKIRSTKLEDSAMYFCASREQDYEQYFGPGTRLTVT.

This clonotype occurred many times. The V gene is TRBV6-1, the J gene TRBJ1-2; D remains ambiguous. The CDR3 spans 14 residues. From germline, CDR1 is MNHNS and CDR2 SASEGT. The ends were cut back, 6 bases at V and 0 bases at J, with 11 bases in the middle. The DNA of the CDR3 is TGTGCCAGCAGCGAACAGTTAGCTAACTATGGCTACACCTTC. Its protein product is CASSEQLANYGYTF.

This clonotype was recorded many times. The rearrangement links TRBV28 to TRBJ1-6, with TRBD1 identical over 9 bases. V lost 1 base and J lost 9; bases outside the gene matches: 10. The CDR3 contains 17 residues. Germline assignment: CDR1 MDHEN and CDR2 SYDVKM. The CDR3, as DNA: TGTGCCAGCAGTTTATTCGGTCCGGGACAGGGTGGTTCACCCCTCCACTTT. This codes for CASSLFGPGQGGSPLHF.

This clonotype has only a few counts. The chain recombines TRBV4-3 with TRBJ2-5, with 9 bases identical to TRBD2. V was pared by 1 base and J by 1 base, with 7 bases of the junction left unmatched. Germline V CDR1 and CDR2: LGHNA, YSLEER. The CDR3 covers 17 residues. CDR3 region: CASSQVSSGVGQETQYF. The CDR3 bases are TGCGCCAGCAGCCAAGTGTCTAGCGGGGTGGGCCAAGAGACCCAGTACTTC.

This clonotype has ten or more counts. The chain has TRBV12-3 or TRBV12-4 and TRBJ2-3; D not resolved. V was clipped by 4 bases and J by 2 bases, with 4 bases between them. This CDR3 is built from 12 residues. The CDR3 region has the DNA TGTGCCAGCAGTTCCCTCACAGATACGCAGTATTTT. The encoded protein is CASSSLTDTQYF.

This clonotype has a count of ten or more. The chain links TRBV30 to TRBJ1-5; the D is unclear. Per the germline V gene, CDR1 is GTSNPN and CDR2 is SVGIG (reference sequence). The CDR3 extends over 16 amino acids. Trimming took off 2 bases at V and 3 bases at J, with 17 bases between the two ends. CDR3 loop: CAWSSGSYLPNQPQHF. The CDR3 DNA is TGTGCCTGGAGTTCCGGGTCCTACCTCCCCAATCAGCCCCAGCATTTT.

The chain joins TRBV28 to TRBJ2-6; 8 nucleotides line up with TRBD2. CDR3 length: 16 amino acids. Trimming removed 6 bases from V and 0 bases from J; junction bases left unmatched: 4. Per the germline V gene, CDR1 is MDHEN and CDR2 is SYDVKM. The CDR3 DNA sequence: TGTGCCAGCAGCCGGGGGGGACCCTCTGGGGCCAACGTCCTGACTTTC. It translates to CASSRGGPSGANVLTF.